This T cell receptor beta chain stems from a study of shared clonotypes between healthy human individuals. In the study overall: The cohort comprised a couple of women and a few men. Their ages spanned 18 to 49 years. Study findings and constraints: Researchers sampled only blood; tissue repertoires likely differ.

As to this clone: Antigen: not known.

CDR1 is SGHNT, CDR2 YYREEE, per germline (reference sequence). V was shortened by 2 bases and J by 10 bases, with 15 bases between the two germline ends. The CDR3 covers 14 residues. Donors were healthy HIV-negative adults without recently reported acute infections or vaccinations. Method: immunoSEQ multiplex PCR; TCRdb's copy keeps in-frame clones and lacks some. Of some 480,000 clones listed, roughly 78% are singletons. The chain employs TRBV5-4 and TRBJ2-2; D is tentatively TRBD1 or TRBD2 (5 bases each). The sequence came from a woman between 40 and 50 years old in good health. Some clones in this sample may be carry-over from other donors' samples. Material: PBMCs. CDR3 sequence: CASSFVGPASELFF. CDR3 DNA sequence: TGTGCCAGCAGCTTTGTGGGACCGGCCTCGGAGCTGTTTTTT.